This is a list of T cell receptor beta chains from one sample in a study of neurological immune-mediated disorders. TCRdb called the 5' RACE reads again in MiXCR, with one record for every CDR3 protein. The sample consists of over 55,000 distinct CDR3 sequences, 9.5% to 12% of them appearing once. The specimen sequenced was PBMCs. Every receptor here comes from a male donor with HTLV-1-associated myelopathy (HAM/TSP). CDR3s include the opening cysteine and the closing phenylalanine or tryptophan. D genes are given only for firm matches. Only part of the rows carry a size: once, few, many, or a class if the clone is expanded.

>many|TRBV7-9|TRBD2|TRBJ2-1
CASSPTSGGAHEQFF
TGTGCCAGCAGCCCCACTAGCGGGGGGGCCCATGAGCAGTTCTTC
>many|TRBV6-5|-|TRBJ1-4
CASSYFADPNEKLFF
TGTGCCAGCAGTTACTTCGCAGATCCTAATGAAAAACTGTTTTTT
>once|TRBV28|-|TRBJ1-5
CASSLLVMGGNQPQHF
TGTGCCAGCAGTTTATTGGTCATGGGCGGAAATCAGCCCCAGCATTTT
>many|TRBV7-2|-|TRBJ2-3
CASSLAVGWYTDTQYF
TGTGCCAGCAGCTTAGCGGTCGGCTGGTACACAGATACGCAGTATTTT
>many|TRBV7-2|-|TRBJ2-3
CASSFGSGYTQYF
TGTGCCAGCAGCTTTGGTTCGGGGTATACGCAGTATTTT
>many|TRBV20-1|-|TRBJ2-1
CSARADSYNEQFF
TGCAGTGCTCGGGCCGACTCCTACAATGAGCAGTTCTTC
>many|TRBV12-3/TRBV12-4|TRBD2|TRBJ2-3
CASSPSGAGVNPTDTQYF
TGTGCCAGCAGCCCCTCGGGAGCGGGGGTTAACCCCACAGATACGCAGTATTTT
>many|TRBV7-2|-|TRBJ2-5
CASSLGLGGSLGQYF
TGTGCCAGCAGCTTAGGGCTTGGGGGGAGCTTGGGCCAGTACTTC
>many|TRBV12-3/TRBV12-4|-|TRBJ2-5
CASSPQRGRLETQYF
TGTGCCAGCAGCCCCCAGCGTGGGAGATTGGAGACCCAGTACTTC
>many|TRBV18|TRBD2|TRBJ2-1
CASSPRGIAGGPNEQFF
TGTGCCAGCTCACCACGGGGCATAGCGGGGGGGCCAAATGAGCAGTTCTTC
>many|TRBV20-1|TRBD1|TRBJ2-4
CSARAAETGPFPKNIQYF
TGCAGTGCTAGAGCGGCGGAGACAGGGCCCTTCCCCAAAAACATTCAGTACTTC
>many|TRBV4-3|-|TRBJ1-5
CASSQDTGFQPQHF
TGCGCCAGCAGCCAAGATACAGGGTTCCAGCCCCAGCATTTT
>few|TRBV12-3/TRBV12-4|-|TRBJ2-7
CASSPGRSYEQYF
TGTGCCAGCAGCCCCGGTAGGTCCTACGAGCAGTACTTC
>many|TRBV11-3|-|TRBJ2-1
CASSLGSSYNEQFF
TGTGCCAGCAGCTTGGGTTCGTCCTACAATGAGCAGTTCTTC
>many|TRBV7-2|TRBD2|TRBJ2-1
CASSFGLAGGENEQFF
TGTGCCAGCAGCTTCGGGCTAGCGGGGGGCGAAAATGAGCAGTTCTTC
>many|TRBV6-2/TRBV6-3|-|TRBJ2-2
CASKLDPNTGELFF
TGTGCCAGCAAACTCGACCCGAACACCGGGGAGCTGTTTTTT
>-|TRBV10-3|-|TRBJ2-5
CAISESSQETQYF
TGTGCCATCAGTGAGTCGAGCCAAGAGACCCAGTACTTC
>many|TRBV5-6|-|TRBJ1-4
CASSLLSGQISNEKLFF
TGTGCCAGCAGCTTGCTTTCGGGGCAGATCTCTAATGAAAAACTGTTTTTT
>once|TRBV5-1|TRBD1|TRBJ1-1
CASRPDRRNAEAFF
TGCGCCAGCAGACCGGACAGGCGGAACGCTGAAGCTTTCTTT
>many|TRBV20-1|-|TRBJ2-5
CSAGGLGKTQYF
TGCAGTGCCGGGGGACTTGGAAAGACCCAGTACTTC
>many|TRBV5-6|TRBD1|TRBJ1-5
CASSSLTGVNQPQHF
TGTGCCAGCAGCTCCCTGACAGGGGTCAATCAGCCCCAGCATTTT
>few|TRBV28|-|TRBJ2-3
CASRGGIQTGADTQYF
TGTGCCAGCAGGGGGGGGATACAGACAGGGGCAGATACGCAGTATTTT
>-|TRBV20-1|-|TRBJ2-7
CSATRGDEQYF
TGCAGTGCTACGAGGGGGGACGAGCAGTACTTC
>many|TRBV4-3|TRBD1|TRBJ1-2
CASSQDLGQGVGYTF
TGCGCCAGCAGCCAAGATCTGGGACAGGGGGTTGGCTACACCTTC
>few|TRBV7-8|-|TRBJ1-5
CASSFQQELGTNFQPQHF
TGTGCCAGCAGTTTTCAACAGGAACTGGGGACCAATTTCCAGCCCCAGCATTTT
>many|TRBV18|TRBD2|TRBJ2-3
CASPVQGGNTDTQYF
TGTGCCAGCCCGGTCCAGGGAGGGAACACAGATACGCAGTATTTT
>many|TRBV11-2|-|TRBJ1-1
CASSLIGWGNTEAFF
TGTGCCAGCAGCTTAATAGGATGGGGAAACACTGAAGCTTTCTTT
>many|TRBV7-3|-|TRBJ2-1
CASSQDLASYNEQFF
TGTGCCAGCAGCCAGGACCTAGCATCCTACAATGAGCAGTTCTTC
>few|TRBV3-1|TRBD2|TRBJ2-1
CASSHLAGGPIDEQFF
TGTGCCAGCAGCCACCTAGCGGGGGGGCCCATCGATGAGCAGTTCTTC
>-|TRBV5-1|-|TRBJ1-1
CASSLLWLTEAFF
TGCGCCAGCAGCTTGCTGTGGCTCACTGAAGCTTTCTTT
>many|TRBV18|-|TRBJ1-4
CASSPPDRSATNEKLFF
TGTGCCAGCTCACCACCGGACAGATCTGCAACTAATGAAAAACTGTTTTTT
>many|TRBV5-5|-|TRBJ1-4
CASSPDDRIANEKLFF
TGTGCCAGCAGCCCCGATGATCGGATCGCGAATGAAAAACTGTTTTTT
>-|TRBV4-3|-|TRBJ1-2
CASSQEERNYGYTF
TGCGCCAGCAGCCAAGAGGAGAGGAACTATGGCTACACCTTC
>many|TRBV6-2/TRBV6-3|-|TRBJ2-1
CASSYSLSGQSSYNEQFF
TGTGCCAGCAGTTACTCTTTGTCGGGTCAAAGCTCCTACAATGAGCAGTTCTTC
>many|TRBV15|-|TRBJ2-3
CATSLRVRNTQYF
TGTGCCACCAGTTTGAGGGTTCGCAATACGCAGTATTTT
>few|TRBV19|-|TRBJ2-1
CASRRQIYNEQFF
TGTGCCAGTAGAAGACAGATATACAATGAGCAGTTCTTC
>few|TRBV7-2|-|TRBJ1-1
CASSLDTEAFF
TGTGCCAGCAGCTTAGACACTGAAGCTTTCTTT
>many|TRBV5-1|-|TRBJ2-7
CASSLSSGRYEQYF
TGCGCCAGCAGCTTGAGCTCCGGGCGGTACGAGCAGTACTTC
>many|TRBV5-1|-|TRBJ1-4
CASSLRPGTPTNEKLFF
TGCGCCAGCAGCTTGAGGCCTGGGACACCAACTAATGAAAAACTGTTTTTT
>few|TRBV12-3/TRBV12-4|TRBD1|TRBJ1-1
CASSGTGGFTEAFF
TGTGCCAGCAGCGGGACAGGGGGGTTCACTGAAGCTTTCTTT
>few|TRBV6-2/TRBV6-3|-|TRBJ1-1
CASTSDTGEAFF
TGTGCCAGCACCTCGGATACCGGTGAAGCTTTCTTT
>many|TRBV4-1|-|TRBJ1-5
CASSQVRGTNQPQHF
TGCGCCAGCAGCCAAGTTCGGGGCACCAATCAGCCCCAGCATTTT
>-|TRBV11-2|-|TRBJ2-3
CASSLVVLRDKQYF
TGTGCCAGCAGCTTAGTTGTCCTTAGAGATAAGCAGTATTTT
>many|TRBV7-9|-|TRBJ2-7
CASSFSTTPYEQYF
TGTGCCAGCAGCTTTTCGACTACCCCGTACGAGCAGTACTTC
>many|TRBV7-7|-|TRBJ2-1
CASSLANDDEQFF
TGTGCTAGCAGCTTAGCGAATGATGATGAGCAGTTCTTC
>many|TRBV7-2|TRBD1|TRBJ1-5
CASSFSRTGDQPQHF
TGTGCCAGCAGCTTTAGTAGGACAGGGGATCAGCCCCAGCATTTT
>-|TRBV7-6|TRBD2|TRBJ2-2
CASSLGLAGNTGELFF
TGTGCCAGCAGCCTCGGACTAGCGGGGAACACCGGGGAGCTGTTTTTT
>many|TRBV7-3|TRBD2|TRBJ2-3
CASSLTGTSNTDTQYF
TGTGCCAGCAGCTTAACCGGGACTAGCAACACAGATACGCAGTATTTT
>many|TRBV5-6|TRBD1|TRBJ1-6
CASSWTGENNSPLHF
TGTGCCAGCAGCTGGACAGGGGAGAATAATTCACCCCTCCACTTT
>many|TRBV20-1|-|TRBJ2-5
CSAREGGRGETQYF
TGCAGTGCTAGAGAAGGGGGCCGGGGGGAGACCCAGTACTTC
>many|TRBV10-2|TRBD1|TRBJ1-1
CASRDTGVPEAFF
TGCGCCAGCAGAGATACAGGGGTCCCTGAAGCTTTCTTT
>-|TRBV4-1|TRBD2|TRBJ2-3
CASRPRGTVFDTQYF
TGCGCCAGCAGGCCGCGGGGGACGGTGTTCGATACGCAGTATTTT
>many|TRBV16|-|TRBJ2-7
CASSQTGILLMEQYF
TGTGCCAGCAGCCAAACAGGGATCCTACTGATGGAGCAGTACTTC
>many|TRBV7-9|-|TRBJ1-1
CASSSYKREATEAFF
TGTGCCAGCAGCTCTTATAAGAGGGAAGCCACTGAAGCTTTCTTT
>many|TRBV2|-|TRBJ2-1
CASSEGENEQFF
TGTGCCAGCAGTGAGGGGGAGAATGAGCAGTTCTTC
>-|TRBV7-7|TRBD2|TRBJ2-7
CASSTGTSGVEQYF
TGTGCTAGCAGCACCGGGACTAGCGGGGTCGAGCAGTACTTC
>many|TRBV4-1|TRBD2|TRBJ2-1
CASSQESRGGGNEQFF
TGCGCCAGCAGCCAAGAGAGCAGGGGCGGGGGGAATGAGCAGTTCTTC